This T cell receptor (beta chain) was documented in a study of beta chain features in type 1 diabetes. Broader study findings: It was among patients, rather than healthy donors, that naive, central memory and Treg TCRB repertoires appeared more similar. Using cDNA template may skew counts toward highly expressing activated cells. Among all four CD4+ subsets, Type 1 diabetes patients had TCRB CDR3s that were moderately but significantly shorter.

TCRB transcripts that were expressed got sequenced, as all of the isolated RNA had been reverse transcribed. Millions of reads were obtained on average from naive, central memory and regulatory T cell samples. Profiled with immunoSEQ multiplex PCR; TCRdb holds only in-frame clones, not every one. The table records around 650,000 clones, 9.5% to 15% of them present only once. This clone was detected a few times. The antigen remains undetermined. Sorting of CD4+ naive, central memory, regulatory and stem cell-like memory cells was performed via CD45RO/CCR7/CD25/CD127/CD95/CD27. V lost 0 bases to trimming and J lost 7 bases, with 12 bases between them. Looked up from germline, CDR1 is LGHNA and CDR2 is YSLEER. The CDR3 is 15 residues long.

The source is a man in his thirties or forties with type 1 diabetes. The rearrangement uses TRBV4-3 and TRBJ2-2; TRBD1 might be the D (6 bases). The sample was naive CD4+ T cells from blood. The CDR3 here is CASSQDRQDDGELFF. In DNA, the CDR3 is TGCGCCAGCAGCCAAGATAGACAGGACGACGGGGAGCTGTTTTTT.